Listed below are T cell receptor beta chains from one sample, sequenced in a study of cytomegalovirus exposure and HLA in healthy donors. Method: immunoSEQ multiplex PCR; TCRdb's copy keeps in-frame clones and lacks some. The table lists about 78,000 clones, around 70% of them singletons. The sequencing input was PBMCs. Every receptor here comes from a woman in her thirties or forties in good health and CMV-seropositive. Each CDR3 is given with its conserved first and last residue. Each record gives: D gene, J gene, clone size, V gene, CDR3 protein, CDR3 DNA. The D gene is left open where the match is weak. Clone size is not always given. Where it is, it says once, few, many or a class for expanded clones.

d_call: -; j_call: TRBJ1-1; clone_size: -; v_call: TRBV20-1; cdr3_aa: CSAVREVEAFF; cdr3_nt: TGCAGTGCGGTGAGAGAAGTTGAAGCTTTCTTT
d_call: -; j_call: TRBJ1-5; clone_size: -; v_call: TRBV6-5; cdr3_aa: CASSAGGGTGQPQHF; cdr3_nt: TGTGCCAGCAGCGCGGGGGGGGGAACAGGTCAGCCCCAGCATTTT
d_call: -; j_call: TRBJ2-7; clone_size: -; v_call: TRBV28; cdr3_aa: CASSLSITTYEQYF; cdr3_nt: TGTGCCAGCAGTTTAAGTATCACAACCTACGAGCAGTACTTC
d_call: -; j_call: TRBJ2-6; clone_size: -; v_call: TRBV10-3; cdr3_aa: CAISVRGSGANVLTF; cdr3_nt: TGTGCCATCAGTGTGCGGGGCTCTGGGGCCAACGTCCTGACTTTC
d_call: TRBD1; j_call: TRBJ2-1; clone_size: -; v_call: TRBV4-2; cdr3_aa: CASSHGQELNNEQFF; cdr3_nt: TGTGCCAGCAGCCACGGACAGGAGCTTAACAATGAGCAGTTCTTC
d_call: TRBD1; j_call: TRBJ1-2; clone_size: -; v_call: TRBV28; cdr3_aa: CASSLSRTGIGYTF; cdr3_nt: TGTGCCAGCAGTTTATCACGGACAGGGATCGGCTACACCTTC
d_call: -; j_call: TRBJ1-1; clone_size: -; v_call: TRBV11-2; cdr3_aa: CASRSLRGNGTEAFF; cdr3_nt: TGTGCCAGCAGATCCCTCAGGGGTAATGGCACTGAAGCTTTCTTT
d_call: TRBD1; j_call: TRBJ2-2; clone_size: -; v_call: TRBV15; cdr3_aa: CATSREGQGFTGELFF; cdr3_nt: TGTGCCACCAGCAGAGAGGGACAGGGATTCACCGGGGAGCTGTTTTTT
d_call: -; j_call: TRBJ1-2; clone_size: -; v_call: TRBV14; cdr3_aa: CASSLGGNYGYTF; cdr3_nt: TGTGCCAGCAGCCTAGGGGGTAACTATGGCTACACCTTC
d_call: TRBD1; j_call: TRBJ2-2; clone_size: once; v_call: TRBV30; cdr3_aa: CAWAVNRGANTGELFF; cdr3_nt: TGTGCCTGGGCAGTGAACAGGGGCGCGAACACCGGGGAGCTGTTTTTT